These 3 T cell receptor beta chains were all obtained from the same sample, sequenced in a study of shared clonotypes between healthy human individuals. The data were produced by immunoSEQ multiplex PCR, yet TCRdb's version contains in-frame clones alone and is incomplete. The data show approximately 1.9 million clones, around 95% seen once. The naive CD8 subset, CD45RO-negative cells positively selected for CCR7, excluded terminally differentiated effector memory CD45RA+ cells. Input material: naive CD8+ T cells from PBMCs. The receptors shown here come from a man aged 18 to 30 in good health. Some clones in this sample may be carry-over from other donors' samples.

With respect to this clone: Other DNA sequences of this sample code for an identical CDR3. V usage is TRBV4-1 and J usage is TRBJ1-1; D is undetermined. Germline-derived CDR1 and CDR2 are MGHRA and YSYEKL. This CDR3 region has 15 residues. Deletions cut 1 base from V and 0 bases from J, with 9 bases between. The CDR3 DNA sequence: TGCGCCAGCAGCCAAGTACGGGCTTTGAACACTGAAGCTTTCTTT. Translating it yields CASSQVRALNTEAFF.

About this clone itself: In the same sample, other DNA sequences code for this CDR3. V and J are TRBV6-5 and TRBJ2-1, with 12 positions matching TRBD2. J was trimmed by 4 bases and V by 6 bases; bases with no gene match: 4. Germline values: CDR1 MNHEY, CDR2 SVGAGI. The CDR3 sequence is 15 residues long. The chain's CDR3 is CASSLLAGGYNEQFF. In nucleotides, the CDR3 is TGTGCCAGCAGCCTACTAGCGGGGGGATACAATGAGCAGTTCTTC.

This chain links TRBV4-3 with TRBJ2-3, with D perhaps given as TRBD1 or TRBD2 (6 bases each). CDR1 and CDR2 from the germline V gene are LGHNA and YSLEER. This CDR3 contains 16 residues. Trimming took 6 bases from V and 4 from J, leaving 20 bases between them. CDR3 loop: CASRTRTGALADTQYF. The CDR3 DNA is TGCGCCAGCAGAACCAGGACGGGGGCTCTCGCAGATACGCAGTATTTT.